The TCR beta chain under discussion was sequenced for a study of T cell repertoires and HLA-DP antigens. For the study at large: Pre-culture CD4+ samples used roughly 1,100 ng DNA versus roughly 200 ng for CD137+CD4+ sorts. Whole-study results and caveats: Against one allele, clones undetected before culture averaged roughly 38%; against the other, less than 65%.

Produced via immunoSEQ multiplex PCR; TCRdb's table is partial and in-frame only. Here the sample spans roughly 120,000 clones, around 93% being singletons. Comment on this clone: Its antigen is unidentified.

Germline CDR1 SEHNR, CDR2 FQNEAQ (reference sequence). This CDR3 has 15 residues. The V end was cut by 5 bases, the J end by 0 bases, with 11 bases between. CD4+ T cells were isolated untouched, approximately 98% pure. This chain links TRBV7-9 with TRBJ1-5, with D unresolved. Sequenced material: CD4+ T cells from PBMCs. The TCR sequence derives from a woman aged 18 to 35 in good health and CMV-seronegative. CDR3 in DNA: TGTGCCAGCAGCCGTACAAGTAATAGCAATCAGCCCCAGCATTTT. This gives the protein CASSRTSNSNQPQHF.